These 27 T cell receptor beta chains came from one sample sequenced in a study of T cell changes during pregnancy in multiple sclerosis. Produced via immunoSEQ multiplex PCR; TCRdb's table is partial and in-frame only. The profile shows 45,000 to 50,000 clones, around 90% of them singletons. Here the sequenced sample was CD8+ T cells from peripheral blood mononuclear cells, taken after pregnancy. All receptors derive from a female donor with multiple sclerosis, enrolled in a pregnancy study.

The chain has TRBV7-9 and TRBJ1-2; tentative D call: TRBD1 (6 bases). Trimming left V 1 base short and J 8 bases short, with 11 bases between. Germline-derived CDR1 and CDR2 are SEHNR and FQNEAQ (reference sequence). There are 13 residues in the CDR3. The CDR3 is CASSLDRVGGYTF. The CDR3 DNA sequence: TGTGCCAGCAGCTTAGACAGGGTGGGAGGCTACACCTTC. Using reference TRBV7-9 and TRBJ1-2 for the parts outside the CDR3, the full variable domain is DTGVSQNPRHKITKRGQNVTFRCDPISEHNRLYWYRQTLGQGPEFLTYFQNEAQLEKSRLLSDRFSAERPKGSFSTLEIQRTEQGDSAMYLCASSLDRVGGYTFGSGTRLTVV.

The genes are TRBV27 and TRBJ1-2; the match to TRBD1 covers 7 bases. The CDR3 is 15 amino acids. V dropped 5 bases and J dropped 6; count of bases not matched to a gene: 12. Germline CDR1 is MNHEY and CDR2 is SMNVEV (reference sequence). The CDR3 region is CASSKARDSDNGYTF. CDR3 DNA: TGTGCCAGCAGTAAAGCACGGGACAGCGATAATGGCTACACCTTC.

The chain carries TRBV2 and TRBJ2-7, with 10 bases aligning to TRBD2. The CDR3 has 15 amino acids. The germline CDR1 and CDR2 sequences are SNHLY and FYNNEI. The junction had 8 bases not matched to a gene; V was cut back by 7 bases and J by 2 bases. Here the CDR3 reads CASIPGSGGPYEQYF. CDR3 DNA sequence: TGTGCCAGCATCCCAGGTAGCGGGGGGCCCTACGAGCAGTACTTC.

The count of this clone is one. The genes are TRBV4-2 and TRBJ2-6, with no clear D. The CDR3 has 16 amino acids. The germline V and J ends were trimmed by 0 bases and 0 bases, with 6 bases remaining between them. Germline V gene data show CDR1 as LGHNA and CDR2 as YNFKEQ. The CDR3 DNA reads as TGTGCCAGCAGCCAAGATCACAACTCTGGGGCCAACGTCCTGACTTTC. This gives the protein CASSQDHNSGANVLTF.

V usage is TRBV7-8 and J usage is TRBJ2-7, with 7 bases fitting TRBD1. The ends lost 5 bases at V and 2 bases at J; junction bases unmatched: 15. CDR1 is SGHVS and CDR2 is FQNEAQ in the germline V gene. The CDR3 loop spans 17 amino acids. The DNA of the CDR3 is TGTGCCAGCAGCCTCCCACTTGGGACAGCTCCCACCTACGAGCAGTACTTC. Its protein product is CASSLPLGTAPTYEQYF.

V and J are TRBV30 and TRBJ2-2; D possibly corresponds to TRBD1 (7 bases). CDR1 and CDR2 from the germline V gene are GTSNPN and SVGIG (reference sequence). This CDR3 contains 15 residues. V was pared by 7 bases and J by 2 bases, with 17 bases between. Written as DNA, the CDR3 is TGTGCCTTCTCAGGGGGGACGGATAACACCGGGGAGCTGTTTTTT. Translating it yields CAFSGGTDNTGELFF. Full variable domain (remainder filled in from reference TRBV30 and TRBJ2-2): SQTIHQWPATLVQPVGSPLSLECTVEGTSNPNLYWYRQAAGRGLQLLFYSVGIGQISSEVPQNLSASRPQDRQFILSSKKLLLSDSGFYLCAFSGGTDNTGELFFGEGSRLTVL.

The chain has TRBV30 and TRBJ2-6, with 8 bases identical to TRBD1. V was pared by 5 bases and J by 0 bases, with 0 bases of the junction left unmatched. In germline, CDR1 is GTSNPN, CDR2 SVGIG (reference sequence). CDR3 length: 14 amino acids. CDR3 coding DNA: TGTGCCTGGCAGGGGGCCTCTGGGGCCAACGTCCTGACTTTC. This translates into CAWQGASGANVLTF.

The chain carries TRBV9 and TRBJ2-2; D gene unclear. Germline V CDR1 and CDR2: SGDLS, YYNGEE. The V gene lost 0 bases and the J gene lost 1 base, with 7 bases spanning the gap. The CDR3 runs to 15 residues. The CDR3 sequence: CASSVVGRNTGELFF. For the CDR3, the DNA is TGTGCCAGCAGCGTAGTGGGCCGGAACACCGGGGAGCTGTTTTTT. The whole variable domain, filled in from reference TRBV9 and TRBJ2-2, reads DSGVTQTPKHLITATGQRVTLRCSPRSGDLSVYWYQQSLDQGLQFLIQYYNGEERAKGNILERFSAQQFPDLHSELNLSSLELGDSALYFCASSVVGRNTGELFFGEGSRLTVL.

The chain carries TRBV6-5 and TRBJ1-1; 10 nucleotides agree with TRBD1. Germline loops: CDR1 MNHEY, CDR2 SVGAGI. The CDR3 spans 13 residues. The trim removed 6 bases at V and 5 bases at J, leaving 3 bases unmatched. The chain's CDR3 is CASRQDRGTEAFF. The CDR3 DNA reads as TGTGCCAGCAGGCAGGACAGGGGGACTGAAGCTTTCTTT.

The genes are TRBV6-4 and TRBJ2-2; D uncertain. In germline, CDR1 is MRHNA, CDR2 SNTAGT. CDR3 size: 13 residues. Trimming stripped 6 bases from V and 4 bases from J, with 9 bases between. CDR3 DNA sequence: TGTGCCAGCAGCACTGCGGTCACCGGGGAGCTGTTTTTT. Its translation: CASSTAVTGELFF.

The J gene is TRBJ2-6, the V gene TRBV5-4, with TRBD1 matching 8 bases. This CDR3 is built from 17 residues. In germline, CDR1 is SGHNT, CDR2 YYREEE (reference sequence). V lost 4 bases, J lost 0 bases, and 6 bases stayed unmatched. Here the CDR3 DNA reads TGTGCCAGCAGCCCCGGACAGGGCGACTCTGGGGCCAACGTCCTGACTTTC. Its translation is CASSPGQGDSGANVLTF.

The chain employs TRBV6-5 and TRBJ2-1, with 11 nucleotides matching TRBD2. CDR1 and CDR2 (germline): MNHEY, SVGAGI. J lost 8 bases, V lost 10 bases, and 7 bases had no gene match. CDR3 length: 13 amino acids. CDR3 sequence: CAIGTSGFHEQFF. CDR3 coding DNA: TGTGCCATTGGGACTAGCGGATTCCATGAGCAGTTCTTC.

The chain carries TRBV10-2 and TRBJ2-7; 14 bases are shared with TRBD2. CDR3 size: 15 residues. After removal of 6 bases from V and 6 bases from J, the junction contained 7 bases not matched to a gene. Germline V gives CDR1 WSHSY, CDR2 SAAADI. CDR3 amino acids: CASRGTSGSSVEQYF. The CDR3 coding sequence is TGCGCCAGCAGGGGGACTAGCGGGAGTTCCGTCGAGCAGTACTTC.

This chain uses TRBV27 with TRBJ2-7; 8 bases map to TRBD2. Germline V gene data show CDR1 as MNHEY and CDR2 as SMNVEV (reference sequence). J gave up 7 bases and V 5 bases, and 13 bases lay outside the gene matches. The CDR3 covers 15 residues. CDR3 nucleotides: TGTGCCAGCAGTGTCACTAGCGGAGGGATGGGAGAGCAGTACTTC. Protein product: CASSVTSGGMGEQYF.

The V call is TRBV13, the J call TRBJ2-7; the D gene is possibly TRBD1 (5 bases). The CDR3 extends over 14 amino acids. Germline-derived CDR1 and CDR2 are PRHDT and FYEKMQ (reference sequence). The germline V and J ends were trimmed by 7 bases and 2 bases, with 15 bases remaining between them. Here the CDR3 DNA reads TGTGCCAGCATCAAAAGGGGTAATCCCTACGAGCAGTACTTC. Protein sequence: CASIKRGNPYEQYF. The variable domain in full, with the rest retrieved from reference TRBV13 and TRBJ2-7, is AAGVIQSPRHLIKEKRETATLKCYPIPRHDTVYWYQQGPGQDPQFLISFYEKMQSDKGSIPDRFSAQQFSDYHSELNMSSLELGDSALYFCASIKRGNPYEQYFGPGTRLTVT.

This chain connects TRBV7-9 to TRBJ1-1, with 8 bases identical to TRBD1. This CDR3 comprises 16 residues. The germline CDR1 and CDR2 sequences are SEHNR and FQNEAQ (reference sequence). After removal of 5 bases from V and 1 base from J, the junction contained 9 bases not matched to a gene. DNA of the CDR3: TGTGCCAGCAGCCGGGACAGGACAACCGAGAACACTGAAGCTTTCTTT. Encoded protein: CASSRDRTTENTEAFF.

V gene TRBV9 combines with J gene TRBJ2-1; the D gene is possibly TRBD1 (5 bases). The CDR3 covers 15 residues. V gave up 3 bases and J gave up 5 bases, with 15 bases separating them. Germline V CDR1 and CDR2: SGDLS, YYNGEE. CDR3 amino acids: CASSAGWGRDNEQFF. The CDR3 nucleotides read TGTGCCAGCAGCGCAGGGTGGGGTCGGGACAATGAGCAGTTCTTC.

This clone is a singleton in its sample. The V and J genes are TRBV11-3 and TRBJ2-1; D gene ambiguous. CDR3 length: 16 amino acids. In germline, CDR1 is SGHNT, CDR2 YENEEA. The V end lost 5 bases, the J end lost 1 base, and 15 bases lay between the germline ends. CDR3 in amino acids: CASSLGESTSYNEQFF. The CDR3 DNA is TGTGCCAGCAGCCTCGGAGAGTCTACTTCCTACAATGAGCAGTTCTTC.

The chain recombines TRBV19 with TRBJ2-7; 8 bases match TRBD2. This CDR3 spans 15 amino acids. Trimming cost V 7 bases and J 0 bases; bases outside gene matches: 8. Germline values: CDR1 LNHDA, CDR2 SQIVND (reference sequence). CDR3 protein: CASKSLLADSYEQYF. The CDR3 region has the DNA TGTGCCAGTAAGTCGCTACTAGCGGACTCCTACGAGCAGTACTTC.

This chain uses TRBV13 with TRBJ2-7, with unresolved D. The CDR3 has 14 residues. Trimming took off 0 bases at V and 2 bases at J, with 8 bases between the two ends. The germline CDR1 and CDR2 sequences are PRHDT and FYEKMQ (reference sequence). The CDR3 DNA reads TGTGCCAGCAGCTTAGGAACATACACCTACGAGCAGTACTTC. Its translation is CASSLGTYTYEQYF.

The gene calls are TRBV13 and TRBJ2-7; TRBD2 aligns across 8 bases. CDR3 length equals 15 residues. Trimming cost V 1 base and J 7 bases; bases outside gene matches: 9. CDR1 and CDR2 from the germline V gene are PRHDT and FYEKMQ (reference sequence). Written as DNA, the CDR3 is TGTGCCAGCAGCTTAGCCCCAGCGGGGGCTGAGGAGCAGTACTTC. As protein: CASSLAPAGAEEQYF.

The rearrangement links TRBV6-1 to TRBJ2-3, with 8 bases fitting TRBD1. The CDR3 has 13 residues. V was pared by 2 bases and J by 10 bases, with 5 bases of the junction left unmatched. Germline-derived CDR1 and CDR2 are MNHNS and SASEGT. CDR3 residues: CASSELGQGAQYF. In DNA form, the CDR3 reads TGTGCCAGCAGTGAACTCGGACAGGGTGCGCAGTATTTT.

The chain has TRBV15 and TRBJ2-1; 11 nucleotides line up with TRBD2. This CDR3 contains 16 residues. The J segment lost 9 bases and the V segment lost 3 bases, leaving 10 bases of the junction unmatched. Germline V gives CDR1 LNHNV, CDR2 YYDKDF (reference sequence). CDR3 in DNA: TGTGCCACCAGCAGGGAGACTAGCGGGAAGGCAGGTGAGCAGTTCTTC. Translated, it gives CATSRETSGKAGEQFF. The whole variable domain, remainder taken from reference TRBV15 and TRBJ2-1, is DAMVIQNPRYQVTQFGKPVTLSCSQTLNHNVMYWYQQKSSQAPKLLFHYYDKDFNNEADTPDNFQSRRPNTSFCFLDIRSPGLGDTAMYLCATSRETSGKAGEQFFGPGTRLTVL.

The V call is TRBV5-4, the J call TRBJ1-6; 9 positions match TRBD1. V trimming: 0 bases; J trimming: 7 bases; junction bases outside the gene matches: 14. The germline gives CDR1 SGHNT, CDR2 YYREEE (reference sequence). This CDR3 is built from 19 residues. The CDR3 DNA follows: TGTGCCAGCAGCTTGGGGAGGACAGGGGTTGAGAATTTCAATTCACCCCTCCACTTT. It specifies CASSLGRTGVENFNSPLHF.

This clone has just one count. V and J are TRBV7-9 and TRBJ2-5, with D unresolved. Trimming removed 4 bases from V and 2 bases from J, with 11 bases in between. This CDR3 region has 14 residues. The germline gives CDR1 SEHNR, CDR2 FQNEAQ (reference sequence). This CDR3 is CASSSTGLQETQYF. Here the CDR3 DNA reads TGTGCCAGCAGCTCAACCGGGTTGCAAGAGACCCAGTACTTC.

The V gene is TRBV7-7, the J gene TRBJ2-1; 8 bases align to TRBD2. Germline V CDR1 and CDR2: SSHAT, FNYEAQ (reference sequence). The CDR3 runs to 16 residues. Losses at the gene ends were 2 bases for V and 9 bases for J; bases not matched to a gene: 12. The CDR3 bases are TGTGCCAGCAGCTTACGTCCAGCGGGGGAAATTAGTGAGCAGTTCTTC. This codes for CASSLRPAGEISEQFF.

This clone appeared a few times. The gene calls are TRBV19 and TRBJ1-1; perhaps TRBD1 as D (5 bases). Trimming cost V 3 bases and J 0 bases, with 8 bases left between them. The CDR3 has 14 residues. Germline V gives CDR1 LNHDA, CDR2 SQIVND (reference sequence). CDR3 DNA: TGTGCCAGTAGTATTGGGGCCGTGAACACTGAAGCTTTCTTT. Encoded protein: CASSIGAVNTEAFF.